The 3 T cell receptor beta chains reported below all come from one sample, sequenced in a study of response to subunit inactivated influenza vaccine. One entry per CDR3 protein results from TCRdb running MiXCR on the RT-PCR reads. The sample yields roughly 650,000 distinct CDR3 sequences, around 15% seen once. The sample in question was PBMCs from blood, obtained less than 15 days before vaccination. These receptors came from a man aged 45-60 years who received an inactivated influenza vaccine.

The V call is TRBV2, the J call TRBJ2-3, with TRBD2 identical over 8 bases. Germline V gene lookup returns CDR1 SNHLY and CDR2 FYNNEI. With V trimmed by 6 bases and J by 10 bases, 15 bases remained unmatched. The CDR3 is 15 residues long. The CDR3 DNA follows: TGTGCCAGCAGGGAGGTTAGCGGGGCTCCCCGGGCGCAGTATTTT. Protein sequence: CASREVSGAPRAQYF.

Ten or more counts support this clonotype. The DNA of the CDR3 is TGTGCCAGCAGTTCAATCGGAGGACTACAAGAGACCCAGTACTTC. Its translation is CASSSIGGLQETQYF. The V call is TRBV6-2 or TRBV6-3, the J call TRBJ2-5; possible D gene TRBD2, 6 bases. The CDR3 length is 15 residues. Germline CDR1 is MNHEY and CDR2 is SVGEGT. V lost 4 bases, J lost 2 bases, and 14 bases lay in between.

The CDR3: CASSQDLGTVPYEQYF. The CDR3, as DNA: TGTGCCAGCAGCCAAGATTTGGGGACAGTCCCCTACGAGCAGTACTTC. The V and J genes are TRBV4-2 and TRBJ2-7, with 7 bases identical to TRBD1. The CDR3 has 16 residues. Germline CDR1 LGHNA, CDR2 YNFKEQ. Trimming removed 0 bases from V and 2 bases from J; junction bases left unmatched: 7.